This record looks at one T cell receptor beta chain sequence and its context. What it binds is not known. Germline assignment: CDR1 LGHNA and CDR2 YSLEER. The ends were cut back, 4 bases at V and 1 base at J, with 10 bases in the middle. The CDR3 is 14 amino acids. Then a second PCR, running about 6 to 11 cycles, was carried out with a sample-barcoded 5' primer and a J-beta primer mix. TCRdb processed the 5' RACE reads anew with MiXCR; each CDR3 protein has one entry. Of over 700,000 distinct CDR3 sequences listed, around 25% are singletons. The sample belongs to a study of blood T cells in healthy people across ages. Study results and caveats: Both naive CD4+ cell counts and diversity were greater in long-lived donors than in aged donors.

This sample was shared with a second study, whose subject was T cells of mothers and their children.

The chain joins TRBV4-3 to TRBJ1-1; D unclear. The specimen was blood. The sequence derives from a boy aged 5-17 years in good health. CDR3 sequence (DNA): TGCGCCAGCAGCCCCTCGAGTCGGAACACTGAAGCTTTCTTT. It specifies CASSPSSRNTEAFF.